These T cell receptor beta chains were read from a single sample in a study of metastatic and nonmetastatic thyroid tumors. Using MiXCR, TCRdb re-called clones from the PCR reads. The sample has around 13,000 clones; about 22% are singletons. The source material was blood. These TCRs come from a female donor with papillary thyroid cancer or a benign thyroid nodule (not recorded which). Some clones in this sample may be carry-over from other donors' samples. The conserved cysteine and the conserved F or W are not part of the CDR3 here. Fields, in order: V gene, J gene, CDR3 protein.

TRBV27	TRBJ1-1	ASSHLTGTLTEAF
TRBV5-1	TRBJ2-1	ASGVANYNEQF
TRBV9	TRBJ2-3	ASSHHGGNGDTQY
TRBV6-1	TRBJ2-7	ASNRRGEEQY
TRBV4-3	TRBJ1-1	ASSQQITTDPF
TRBV18	TRBJ2-1	ASSPRGLAGTGEQF
TRBV20-1	TRBJ2-5	SAREGTGGKTQY
TRBV20-1	TRBJ1-2	SAREDRGSLRGYT
TRBV5-1	TRBJ1-2	ASSGGTANYGYT
TRBV30	TRBJ2-1	AWGCRGGYNEQF
TRBV20-1	TRBJ1-4	SVSPRGTGSEKLF
TRBV20-1	TRBJ1-2	SASYRGGYT
TRBV7-9	TRBJ2-7	ASSLGTSAYEQY
TRBV28	TRBJ1-3	ASIFPDGSSGNTIY
TRBV20-1	TRBJ1-1	SASARDRAF
TRBV6-1	TRBJ2-7	ASTRVLYEQY
TRBV4-2	TRBJ1-1	ASSQDRRFTEAF
TRBV6-1	TRBJ2-1	ASSRRERYNEQF
TRBV10-3	TRBJ1-1	AISESPDTEAF
TRBV28	TRBJ1-1	ASSGGGGRANTEAF
TRBV6-1	TRBJ1-1	ASSAGMNTEAF
TRBV4-1	TRBJ1-6	ASSQWELNSPLH
TRBV6-1	TRBJ2-6	ASSELSGANVLT
TRBV5-1	TRBJ1-2	ASSLAGDYGYT
TRBV6-1	TRBJ2-1	ASRVAGGSYNEQF
TRBV19	TRBJ1-3	ASSGRISGNTIY